This is a list of T cell receptor beta chains from one sample in a study of T cell responses to AZD1222 COVID-19 vaccine. Sequencing was performed with immunoSEQ multiplex PCR; in TCRdb, only in-frame clones are kept and a portion is missing. The sample yields 130,000 to 150,000 clones, 91% seen once. The sample here was peripheral blood, taken on day 0 of AZD1222 vaccination. These receptors were obtained from an adult in good health. Each CDR3 is given with its conserved first and last residue.

j_call v_call cdr3_aa
TRBJ2-3 TRBV9 CASSLGTSGTDTQYF
TRBJ2-7 TRBV6-1 CASSDGGTSTHEQYF
TRBJ1-2 TRBV7-2 CASSEAGTGDGYTF
TRBJ2-7 TRBV10-3 CATYTGDEQYF
TRBJ2-2 TRBV4-1 CASSQNAVPPGTGELFF
TRBJ2-5 TRBV4-2 CASSIGTSGETQYF
TRBJ1-5 TRBV6-1 CASSESTGGPQHF
TRBJ2-3 TRBV5-1 CASSFWAESTDTQYF
TRBJ1-5 TRBV5-1 CASSLEGSNQPQHF
TRBJ2-3 TRBV7-2 CASSFRQGGDTQYF
TRBJ2-5 TRBV4-1 CASTPPKGEGETQYF
TRBJ2-1 TRBV19 CASSIQGSTSYNEQFF
TRBJ2-4 TRBV14 CASSLLTGGKNIQYF
TRBJ2-5 TRBV7-2 CASSLVFWVGETQYF
TRBJ2-2 TRBV18 CASSPSMRGGAGELFF
TRBJ1-4 TRBV4-1 CASSRRATNEKLFF
TRBJ1-1 TRBV12-5 CASGSSNAAEAFF
TRBJ2-1 TRBV7-8 CASSLGLGRVNNEQFF
TRBJ1-2 TRBV29-1 CSVFPTGTEYGYTF
TRBJ2-1 TRBV2 CASSGENFRAEQFF
TRBJ2-1 TRBV4-1 CASSQRGLAGVGNEQFF
TRBJ2-5 TRBV19 CASSTGVQETQYF
TRBJ2-1 TRBV13 CASSLGIAVNNEQFF
TRBJ1-4 TRBV2 CAIQQGTEEKLFF
TRBJ1-1 TRBV2 CASRETLAGNTEAFF
TRBJ2-1 TRBV5-1 CASSRQGVNNEQFF